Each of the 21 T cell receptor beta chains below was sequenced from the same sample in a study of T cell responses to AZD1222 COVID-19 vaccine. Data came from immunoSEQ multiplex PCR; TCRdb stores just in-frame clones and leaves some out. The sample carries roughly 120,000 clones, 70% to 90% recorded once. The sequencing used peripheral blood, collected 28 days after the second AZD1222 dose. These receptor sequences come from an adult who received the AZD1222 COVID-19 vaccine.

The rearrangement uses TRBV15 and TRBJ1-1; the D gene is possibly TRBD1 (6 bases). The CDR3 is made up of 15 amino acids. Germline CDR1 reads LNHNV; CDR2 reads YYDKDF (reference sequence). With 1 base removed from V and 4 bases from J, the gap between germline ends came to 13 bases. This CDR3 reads CATSRVASRGTEAFF. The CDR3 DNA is TGTGCCACCAGCAGAGTGGCCTCCAGGGGCACTGAAGCTTTCTTT.

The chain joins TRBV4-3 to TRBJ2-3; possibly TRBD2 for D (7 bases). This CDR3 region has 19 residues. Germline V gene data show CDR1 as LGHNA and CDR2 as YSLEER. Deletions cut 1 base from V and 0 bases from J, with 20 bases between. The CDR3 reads CASSQAPPGGGFSTDTQYF. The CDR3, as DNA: TGCGCCAGCAGCCAAGCCCCACCGGGGGGCGGGTTTAGCACAGATACGCAGTATTTT.

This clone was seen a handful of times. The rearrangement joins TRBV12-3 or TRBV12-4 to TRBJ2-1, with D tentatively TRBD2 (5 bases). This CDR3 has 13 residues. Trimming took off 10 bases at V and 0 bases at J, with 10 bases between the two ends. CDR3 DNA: TGTGCCACCTCGGGGAGCTCCTACAATGAGCAGTTCTTC. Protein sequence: CATSGSSYNEQFF.

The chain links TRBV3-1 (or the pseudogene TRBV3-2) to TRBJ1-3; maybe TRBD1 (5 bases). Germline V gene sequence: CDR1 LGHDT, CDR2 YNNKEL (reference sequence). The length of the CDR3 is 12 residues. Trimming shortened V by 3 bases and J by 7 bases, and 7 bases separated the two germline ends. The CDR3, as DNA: TGTGCCAGCAGCCAGGGGGAGAACACCATATATTTT. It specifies CASSQGENTIYF.

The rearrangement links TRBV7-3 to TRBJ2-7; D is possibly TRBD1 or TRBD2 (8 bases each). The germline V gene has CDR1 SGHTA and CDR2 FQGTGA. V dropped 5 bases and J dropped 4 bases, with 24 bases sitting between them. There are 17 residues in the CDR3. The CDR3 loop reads CASSPPGGGQAGYEQYF. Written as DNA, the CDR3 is TGTGCCAGCAGCCCCCCGGGAGGGGGACAGGCAGGATACGAGCAGTACTTC. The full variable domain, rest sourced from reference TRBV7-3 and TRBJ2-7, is GAGVSQTPSNKVTEKGKYVELRCDPISGHTALYWYRQSLGQGPEFLIYFQGTGAADDSGLPNDRFFAVRPEGSVSTLKIQRTERGDSAVYLCASSPPGGGQAGYEQYFGPGTRLTVT.

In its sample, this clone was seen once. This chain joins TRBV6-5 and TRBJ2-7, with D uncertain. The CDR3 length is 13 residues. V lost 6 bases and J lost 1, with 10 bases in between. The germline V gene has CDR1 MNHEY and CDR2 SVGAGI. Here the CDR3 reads CASSLDGSYEQYF. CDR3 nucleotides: TGTGCCAGCAGCCTCGACGGTTCCTACGAGCAGTACTTC.

CDR3 region: CASSLQGERVYEQYF. The CDR3, as DNA: TGTGCCAGCAGCCTCCAGGGTGAGCGGGTCTACGAGCAGTACTTC. V is TRBV7-2 and J is TRBJ2-7; a possible D gene is TRBD2 (6 bases). Germline CDR1 SGHTA, CDR2 FQGNSA. V dropped 5 bases and J dropped 3 bases, with 17 bases sitting between them. CDR3 size: 15 residues.

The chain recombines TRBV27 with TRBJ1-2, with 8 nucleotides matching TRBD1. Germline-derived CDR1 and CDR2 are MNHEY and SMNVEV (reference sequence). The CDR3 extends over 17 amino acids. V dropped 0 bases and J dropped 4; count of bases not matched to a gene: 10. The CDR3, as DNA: TGTGCCAGCAGTTTATCGGGCTTGGACAGGGCAGTCTATGGCTACACCTTC. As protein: CASSLSGLDRAVYGYTF.

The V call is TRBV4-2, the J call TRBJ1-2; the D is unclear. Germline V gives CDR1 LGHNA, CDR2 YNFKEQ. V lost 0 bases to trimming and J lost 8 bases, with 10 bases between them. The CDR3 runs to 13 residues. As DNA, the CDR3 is TGTGCCAGCAGCCAAGAGGCTTCCCTGGGCTACACCTTC. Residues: CASSQEASLGYTF.

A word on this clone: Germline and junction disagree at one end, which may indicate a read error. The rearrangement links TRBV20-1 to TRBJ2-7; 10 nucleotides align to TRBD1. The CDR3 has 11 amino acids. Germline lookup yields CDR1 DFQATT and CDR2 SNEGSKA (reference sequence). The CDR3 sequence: CSARGDRGENF. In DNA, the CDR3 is TGCAGTGCTAGGGGGGACAGGGGAGAGAACTTC.

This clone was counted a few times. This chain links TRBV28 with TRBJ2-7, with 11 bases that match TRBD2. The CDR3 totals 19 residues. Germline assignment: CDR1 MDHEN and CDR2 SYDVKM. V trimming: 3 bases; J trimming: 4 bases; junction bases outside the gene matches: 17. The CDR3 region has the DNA TGTGCCAGCAGTTTTCCGGGGAGGGCTAGCGGGAGGTTGGGGTACGAGCAGTACTTC. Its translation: CASSFPGRASGRLGYEQYF.

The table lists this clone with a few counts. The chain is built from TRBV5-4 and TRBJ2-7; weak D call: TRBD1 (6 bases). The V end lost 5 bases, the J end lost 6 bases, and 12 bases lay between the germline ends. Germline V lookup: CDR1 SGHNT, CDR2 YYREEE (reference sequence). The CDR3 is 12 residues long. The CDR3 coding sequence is TGTGCCAGCAGTACCGGACAGAGCGAGCAGTACTTC. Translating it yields CASSTGQSEQYF.

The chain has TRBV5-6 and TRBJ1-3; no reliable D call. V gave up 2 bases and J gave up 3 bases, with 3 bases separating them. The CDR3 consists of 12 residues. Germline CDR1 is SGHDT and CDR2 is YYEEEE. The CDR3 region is CASSLRGNTIYF. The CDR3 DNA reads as TGTGCCAGCAGCTTACGTGGAAACACCATATATTTT.

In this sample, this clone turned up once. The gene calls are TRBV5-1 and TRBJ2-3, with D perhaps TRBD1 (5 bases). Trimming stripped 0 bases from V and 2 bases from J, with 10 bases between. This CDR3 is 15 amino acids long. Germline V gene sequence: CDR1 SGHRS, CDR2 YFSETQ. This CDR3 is CASSLEGSLTDTQYF. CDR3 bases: TGCGCCAGCAGCTTGGAGGGGTCCCTCACAGATACGCAGTATTTT.

CDR3 region: CASSYRDLGAFF. CDR3 in DNA: TGTGCCAGTAGTTACCGGGATCTCGGGGCTTTCTTT. This chain uses TRBV19 with TRBJ1-1; the D is unclear. Germline V lookup: CDR1 LNHDA, CDR2 SQIVND (reference sequence). Trimming removed 5 bases at V and 11 bases at J, with 15 bases between. The length of the CDR3 is 12 residues.

For the CDR3, the DNA is TGTGCCGTCTTAAAAGACAGTGGCAGCACTGAAGCTTTCTTT. This codes for CAVLKDSGSTEAFF. The rearrangement links TRBV19 to TRBJ1-1; D perhaps matches TRBD1 (5 bases). Germline assignment: CDR1 LNHDA and CDR2 SQIVND (reference sequence). V was clipped by 11 bases and J by 4 bases, with 20 bases between them. CDR3 length: 14 amino acids. Combining the CDR3 with reference TRBV19 and TRBJ1-1 gives the whole variable domain DGGITQSPKYLFRKEGQNVTLSCEQNLNHDAMYWYRQDPGQGLRLIYYSQIVNDFQKGDIAEGYSVSREKKESFPLTVTSAQKNPTAFYLCAVLKDSGSTEAFFGQGTRLTVV.

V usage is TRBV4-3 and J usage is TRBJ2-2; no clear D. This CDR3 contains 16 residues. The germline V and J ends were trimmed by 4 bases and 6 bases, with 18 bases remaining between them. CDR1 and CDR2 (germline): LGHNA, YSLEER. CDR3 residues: CASSLWVLRRAGELFF. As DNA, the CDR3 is TGCGCCAGCAGCCTCTGGGTCTTAAGGAGAGCCGGGGAGCTGTTTTTT.

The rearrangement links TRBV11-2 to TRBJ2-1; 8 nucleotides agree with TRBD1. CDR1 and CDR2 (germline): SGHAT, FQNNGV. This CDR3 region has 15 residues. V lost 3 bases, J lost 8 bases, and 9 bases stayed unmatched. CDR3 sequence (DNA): TGTGCCAGCAGCTTTGGACAGGGACGGAGTGATGAGCAGTTCTTC. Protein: CASSFGQGRSDEQFF.

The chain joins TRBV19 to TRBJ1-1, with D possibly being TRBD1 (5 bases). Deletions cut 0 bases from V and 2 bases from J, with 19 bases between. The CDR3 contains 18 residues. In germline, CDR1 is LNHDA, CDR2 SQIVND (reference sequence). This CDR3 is CASSIEGGTAEGNTEAFF. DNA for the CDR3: TGTGCCAGTAGTATAGAGGGGGGAACGGCGGAAGGTAACACTGAAGCTTTCTTT.

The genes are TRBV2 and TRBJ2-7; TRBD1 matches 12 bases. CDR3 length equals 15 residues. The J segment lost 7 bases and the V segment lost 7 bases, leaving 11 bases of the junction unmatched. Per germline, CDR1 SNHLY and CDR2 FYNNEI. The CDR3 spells CASNLKGQGAGEQYF. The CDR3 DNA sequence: TGTGCCAGCAACCTCAAGGGACAGGGGGCGGGGGAGCAGTACTTC.

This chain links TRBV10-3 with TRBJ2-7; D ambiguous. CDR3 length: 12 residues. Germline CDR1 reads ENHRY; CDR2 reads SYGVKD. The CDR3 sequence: CAVESRPYEQYF. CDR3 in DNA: TGTGCGGTGGAGAGCAGACCCTACGAGCAGTACTTC.